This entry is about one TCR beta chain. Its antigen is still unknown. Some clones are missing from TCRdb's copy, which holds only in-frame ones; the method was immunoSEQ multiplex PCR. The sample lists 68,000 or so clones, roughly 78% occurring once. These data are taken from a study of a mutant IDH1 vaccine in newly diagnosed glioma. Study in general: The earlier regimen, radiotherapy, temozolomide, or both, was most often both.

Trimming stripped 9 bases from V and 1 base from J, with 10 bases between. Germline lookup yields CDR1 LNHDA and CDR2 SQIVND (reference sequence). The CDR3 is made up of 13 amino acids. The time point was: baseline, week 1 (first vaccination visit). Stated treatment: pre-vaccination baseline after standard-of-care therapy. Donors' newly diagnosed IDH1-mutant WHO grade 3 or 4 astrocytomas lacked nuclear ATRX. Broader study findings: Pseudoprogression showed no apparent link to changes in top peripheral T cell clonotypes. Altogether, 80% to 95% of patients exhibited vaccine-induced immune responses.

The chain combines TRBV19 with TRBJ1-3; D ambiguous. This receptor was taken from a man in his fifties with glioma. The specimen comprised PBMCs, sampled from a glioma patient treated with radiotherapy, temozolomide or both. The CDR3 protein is CASAVESGNTIYF. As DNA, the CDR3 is TGTGCCAGCGCAGTGGAATCTGGAAACACCATATATTTT.